Each of the 20 T cell receptor beta chains below was sequenced from the same sample in a study of identical twins. Each CDR3 protein is one row after TCRdb ran MiXCR on the 5' RACE reads. The data hold 350,000 or so distinct CDR3 sequences, with roughly an eighth observed a single time. This sample was shared with a second study, whose subject was yellow fever vaccine responses in identical twins.

Sequencing was done on a sample of CD8+ T cells sorted from blood. The receptors here all came from a woman younger than 35 in good health.

This clonotype was recorded a few times. The chain employs TRBV7-3 and TRBJ2-1; D gene uncertain. Trimming left V 0 bases short and J 1 base short, with 10 bases between. Germline CDR1 is SGHTA and CDR2 is FQGTGA. The CDR3 sequence is 16 residues long. CDR3 sequence: CASSLTGFRSYNEQFF. DNA of the CDR3: TGTGCCAGCAGCTTAACAGGGTTTAGGTCCTACAATGAGCAGTTCTTC.

This clonotype has a handful of counts. The V and J genes are TRBV12-5 and TRBJ1-2; 7 positions agree with TRBD1. The V gene's germline CDR1 is LGHNT and CDR2 FRNRAP. The CDR3 consists of 13 residues. V trimming: 4 bases; J trimming: 6 bases; junction bases outside the gene matches: 5. The CDR3 loop reads CASGSGQADGYTF. CDR3 nucleotide sequence: TGTGCTAGTGGTTCCGGACAGGCGGATGGCTACACCTTC.

The V and J genes are TRBV2 and TRBJ1-6, with TRBD1 identical over 9 bases. This CDR3 has 15 residues. V shed 7 bases and J 5 bases; nucleotides not matched to a gene: 6. Germline V gives CDR1 SNHLY, CDR2 FYNNEI. The CDR3 loop is CASTEGDRDNSPLHF. CDR3 nucleotide sequence: TGTGCCAGCACCGAGGGGGACAGGGATAATTCACCCCTCCACTTT. Based on the CDR3 plus reference TRBV2 and TRBJ1-6, the full variable domain is EPEVTQTPSHQVTQMGQEVILRCVPISNHLYFYWYRQILGQKVEFLVSFYNNEISEKSEIFDDQFSVERPDGSNFTLKIRSTKLEDSAMYFCASTEGDRDNSPLHFGNGTRLTVT.

There are many counts of this clonotype. The gene calls are TRBV7-8 and TRBJ2-1; D remains ambiguous. In germline, CDR1 is SGHVS, CDR2 FQNEAQ. Trimming took off 4 bases at V and 14 bases at J, with 9 bases between the two ends. This CDR3 is 10 amino acids long. As DNA, the CDR3 is TGTGCCAGCAGCTCCTCGGTCGAGTTCTTC. It yields the protein CASSSSVEFF.

This clonotype was recorded once. V usage is TRBV20-1 and J usage is TRBJ1-1, with D perhaps TRBD1 (5 bases). The CDR3 is 12 amino acids. Per germline, CDR1 DFQATT and CDR2 SNEGSKA (reference sequence). V dropped 4 bases and J dropped 1 base, with 7 bases sitting between them. The CDR3 sequence: CSAIGGNTEAFF. CDR3 coding DNA: TGCAGTGCTATCGGGGGGAACACTGAAGCTTTCTTT.

This clonotype was seen a handful of times. The V and J genes are TRBV28 and TRBJ2-3; D is uncertain. Germline CDR1 is MDHEN and CDR2 is SYDVKM. The V end lost 5 bases, the J end lost 0 bases, and 12 bases lay between the germline ends. The CDR3 is 15 amino acids. The CDR3 nucleotides read TGTGCCAGCAGTATGGACGGTGCTAGCACAGATACGCAGTATTTT. Its protein is CASSMDGASTDTQYF.

The chain uses TRBV2 and TRBJ2-5, with 8 positions matching TRBD2. This CDR3 region has 11 residues. Germline loops: CDR1 SNHLY, CDR2 FYNNEI. J was trimmed by 5 bases and V by 11 bases; bases with no gene match: 4. The CDR3: CAEVAGETQYF. In nucleotides, the CDR3 is TGTGCCGAGGTAGCGGGGGAGACCCAGTACTTC.

This clonotype was counted ten times or more. V gene TRBV3-1 combines with J gene TRBJ2-3, with D perhaps being TRBD1 or TRBD2 (6 bases each). Looked up from germline, CDR1 is LGHDT and CDR2 is YNNKEL (reference sequence). Trimming removed 0 bases at V and 4 bases at J, with 14 bases between. This CDR3 spans 16 amino acids. The CDR3 DNA sequence: TGTGCCAGCAGCCAAGAAGGGGGGAGTCCGTCAGATACGCAGTATTTT. Its protein product is CASSQEGGSPSDTQYF.

This clonotype was detected only a few times. The CDR3 DNA reads as TGTGCCAGCTCACCAAGACAGGGTATGGAAGAGACCCAGTACTTC. Amino acid sequence: CASSPRQGMEETQYF. This chain connects TRBV18 to TRBJ2-5; 7 bases line up with TRBD1. The trim removed 2 bases at V and 3 bases at J, leaving 6 bases unmatched. Germline lookup yields CDR1 KGHSH and CDR2 LQKENI. This CDR3 has 15 residues.

This clonotype was observed a few times. This rearrangement joins TRBV29-1 to TRBJ2-2; TRBD2 agrees at 7 bases. The CDR3 totals 17 residues. Per the germline V gene, CDR1 is SQVTM and CDR2 is ANQGSEA. J was trimmed by 2 bases and V by 6 bases; bases with no gene match: 15. The CDR3 sequence: CSVGGSLAGENTGELFF. The CDR3 nucleotides read TGCAGCGTGGGAGGGTCTCTCGCGGGGGAAAACACCGGGGAGCTGTTTTTT.

The J gene is TRBJ2-1, the V gene TRBV27; no reliable D call. This CDR3 spans 14 amino acids. Germline CDR1 is MNHEY and CDR2 is SMNVEV (reference sequence). V was clipped by 3 bases and J by 5 bases, with 11 bases between them. This chain's CDR3 is CASSFEGQNNEQFF. The CDR3 DNA sequence: TGTGCCAGCAGTTTTGAAGGTCAAAACAATGAGCAGTTCTTC.

The chain uses TRBV2 and TRBJ2-1; D is unclear. Trimming took 8 bases from V and 6 from J, leaving 11 bases between them. Germline CDR1 is SNHLY and CDR2 is FYNNEI. The CDR3 contains 12 residues. The CDR3 sequence: CASPSPSNEQFF. The CDR3 nucleotides read TGTGCCAGCCCCTCCCCTAGCAATGAGCAGTTCTTC.

Only a few counts were recorded for this clonotype. V gene TRBV4-1 combines with J gene TRBJ1-2, with D possibly matching TRBD1 (6 bases). Germline values: CDR1 MGHRA, CDR2 YSYEKL. V dropped 0 bases and J dropped 0 bases, with 11 bases sitting between them. The CDR3 has 16 amino acids. The CDR3 region is CASSQDRTVANYGYTF. CDR3 DNA sequence: TGCGCCAGCAGCCAAGACCGGACAGTAGCTAACTATGGCTACACCTTC.

This clonotype was seen a handful of times. The V and J genes are TRBV29-1 and TRBJ1-3; D is perhaps TRBD1 (5 bases). The germline V gene encodes CDR1 SQVTM and CDR2 ANQGSEA. This CDR3 region has 14 residues. V was pared by 6 bases and J by 1 base, with 13 bases between. The CDR3 DNA reads as TGCAGCGTGTGTTGGGGGGAGTCTGGAAACACCATATATTTT. Translating it yields CSVCWGESGNTIYF.

The chain carries TRBV11-2 and TRBJ2-1; 13 nucleotides line up with TRBD2. CDR1 and CDR2 from the germline V gene are SGHAT and FQNNGV. The CDR3 loop spans 15 amino acids. Losses at the gene ends were 4 bases for V and 8 bases for J; bases not matched to a gene: 5. The CDR3 coding sequence is TGTGCCAGCAGCTACACTAGCGGGGGGGCGGATGAGCAGTTCTTC. It is translated as CASSYTSGGADEQFF.

This clonotype was found many times. The chain carries TRBV10-3 and TRBJ2-3, with unresolved D. The V end was cut by 7 bases, the J end by 0 bases, with 20 bases between. The CDR3 is made up of 17 amino acids. The V gene's germline CDR1 is ENHRY and CDR2 SYGVKD. The CDR3 loop reads CAIKPCDCLRSTDTQYF. The DNA of the CDR3 is TGTGCCATCAAACCATGCGACTGCCTTAGAAGCACAGATACGCAGTATTTT.

This clonotype was detected a few times. The V gene is TRBV3-1, the J gene TRBJ2-1; D is perhaps TRBD1 (6 bases). The CDR3 is 14 residues long. The germline V and J ends were trimmed by 5 bases and 8 bases, with 16 bases remaining between them. Germline CDR1 is LGHDT and CDR2 is YNNKEL (reference sequence). The CDR3 bases are TGTGCCAGCAGCGTCGACAGGCTCCCCCATGAGCAGTTCTTC. Translation gives CASSVDRLPHEQFF.

This clonotype was observed a few times. The chain uses TRBV20-1 and TRBJ2-5; 8 nucleotides line up with TRBD2. Germline V lookup: CDR1 DFQATT, CDR2 SNEGSKA (reference sequence). V shed 5 bases, J shed 5 bases, and the junction held 7 bases outside the gene matches. The CDR3 sequence is 13 residues long. CDR3 DNA: TGCAGTGCTGACCGGGAGGGCCCCGAGACCCAGTACTTC. This translates into CSADREGPETQYF.

The chain is built from TRBV15 and TRBJ2-2; D gene uncertain. The CDR3 loop spans 15 amino acids. The germline V gene encodes CDR1 LNHNV and CDR2 YYDKDF (reference sequence). The V end lost 0 bases, the J end lost 6 bases, and 11 bases lay between the germline ends. CDR3 protein: CATSRDQPAPGELFF. CDR3 DNA sequence: TGTGCCACCAGCAGAGATCAGCCGGCTCCCGGGGAGCTGTTTTTT.

This clonotype has at least ten counts. The chain joins TRBV27 to TRBJ2-5; TRBD2 matches at 8 bases. CDR3 size: 17 residues. CDR1 MNHEY and CDR2 SMNVEV come from the germline V gene (reference sequence). V shed 5 bases and J 2 bases; nucleotides not matched to a gene: 13. In DNA form, the CDR3 reads TGTGCCAGCAGTATCTTGGGGAGCGGGGGATCACAAGAGACCCAGTACTTC. Its translation: CASSILGSGGSQETQYF.